Below are 31 T cell receptor beta chains sequenced from a single sample in a study of vaccination effects on CD4 cells after COVID-19 (dated by TCRdb to 2022 to 2024). In the ViraFEST assay, PBMC were stimulated with viral peptide pools, and antigen-specific CD4+ T cell clonotypes were then identified by expansion using TCR sequencing. After around 11 days of culture, CD4+ T cells were isolated with the EasySep CD4+ T cell isolation kit. Convalescent patients had PCR-confirmed SARS-CoV-2 infection between March and December 2020, before Alpha, Beta and Delta variants emerged in the United States. Library preparation used the immunoSEQ multiplex PCR assay. TCRdb stores this immuneACCESS table with in-frame sequences only. Part of the clones is absent; in the studies checked, under half of the shortfall reflects unresolved V genes, and no reason is known for the rest. The sample table lists approximately 19,000 clones, roughly 69% of them with a count of one. Jointly, the top ten make up about 39% of the sample.

These receptors have no known antigen. Sequencing was performed on CD4+ T cells from PBMCs cultured with a peptide pool, taken before COVID-19 vaccination. The source is a human donor who had a prior SARS-CoV-2 infection.

The chain employs TRBV20-1 and TRBJ2-1, with 8 bases aligning to TRBD2. J lost 10 bases, V lost 3 bases, and 11 bases had no gene match. The CDR3 totals 14 residues. Germline CDR1 and CDR2: DFQATT and SNEGSKA (reference sequence). The CDR3 here is CSASSGGATREQFF. CDR3 sequence (DNA): TGCAGTGCTAGTTCCGGGGGGGCCACCCGGGAGCAGTTCTTC.

This chain connects TRBV10-2 to TRBJ1-2; no firm D call. Germline lookup yields CDR1 WSHSY and CDR2 SAAADI. The CDR3 extends over 14 amino acids. The germline V and J ends were trimmed by 6 bases and 4 bases, with 15 bases remaining between them. CDR3 residues: CASRKGEKSYGYTF. CDR3 nucleotides: TGCGCCAGCAGGAAGGGAGAGAAGAGCTATGGCTACACCTTC.

This clone has more than one count but fewer than ten. This rearrangement joins TRBV7-3 to TRBJ2-7, with 8 nucleotides matching TRBD1. The CDR3 totals 15 residues. V lost 5 bases, J lost 3 bases, and 9 bases stayed unmatched. The germline gives CDR1 SGHTA, CDR2 FQGTGA. As DNA, the CDR3 is TGTGCCAGCAGCCTAAATCCCGGGACAGGCTACGAGCAGTACTTC. This sequence encodes CASSLNPGTGYEQYF. The whole variable domain, remainder taken from reference TRBV7-3 and TRBJ2-7, is GAGVSQTPSNKVTEKGKYVELRCDPISGHTALYWYRQSLGQGPEFLIYFQGTGAADDSGLPNDRFFAVRPEGSVSTLKIQRTERGDSAVYLCASSLNPGTGYEQYFGPGTRLTVT.

V usage is TRBV5-1 and J usage is TRBJ2-5; D perhaps matches TRBD1 (6 bases). This CDR3 comprises 15 residues. Trimming pared 4 bases from V and 4 bases from J, leaving 17 bases between. Germline CDR1 reads SGHRS; CDR2 reads YFSETQ. The CDR3 loop is CASSGGPSEGETQYF. DNA of the CDR3: TGCGCCAGCAGCGGGGGCCCTTCCGAAGGAGAGACCCAGTACTTC.

The chain has TRBV9 and TRBJ2-5; D might be TRBD2 (6 bases). Germline CDR1 SGDLS, CDR2 YYNGEE. The CDR3 runs to 18 residues. V gave up 4 bases and J gave up 4 bases, with 26 bases separating them. The CDR3 sequence is CASSPTGGSGPEGETQYF. The CDR3 DNA sequence: TGTGCCAGCAGCCCAACTGGGGGGAGCGGGCCCGAGGGAGAGACCCAGTACTTC.

This chain connects TRBV5-1 to TRBJ2-5; tentative D call: TRBD1 (6 bases). The CDR3 has 15 residues. Deletions cut 4 bases from V and 3 bases from J, with 16 bases between. Germline V gene sequence: CDR1 SGHRS, CDR2 YFSETQ. The CDR3 spells CASSPWSGVEETQYF. CDR3 sequence (DNA): TGCGCCAGCAGCCCGTGGTCAGGGGTCGAAGAGACCCAGTACTTC.

The chain combines TRBV3-1 (or the pseudogene TRBV3-2) with TRBJ1-1; 8 bases match TRBD1. CDR1 is LGHDT and CDR2 is YNNKEL in the germline V gene (reference sequence). Unmatched junction bases numbered 7, after V lost 4 bases and J lost 9 bases. The CDR3 is 13 amino acids. CDR3 residues: CASSPDRDFQAFF. The CDR3, as DNA: TGTGCCAGCAGCCCGGACAGGGATTTTCAAGCTTTCTTT.

This clone was picked up one time. The CDR3 coding sequence is TGTGCCAGCAGCCAAGATCTCGCGGGAGCGACAGATACGCAGTATTTT. Its protein is CASSQDLAGATDTQYF. The chain uses TRBV4-2 and TRBJ2-3; TRBD2 agrees at 7 bases. The CDR3 runs 16 residues. Per the germline V gene, CDR1 is LGHNA and CDR2 is YNFKEQ. Unmatched junction bases numbered 6, after V lost 0 bases and J lost 3 bases.

This clone was found a few times. The genes are TRBV11-2 and TRBJ2-1; D ambiguous. The CDR3 is 17 residues long. The V end was cut by 4 bases, the J end by 2 bases, with 18 bases between. In germline, CDR1 is SGHAT, CDR2 FQNNGV. The CDR3, as DNA: TGTGCCAGCAGCTCACCGCCCGGGCCCCAAACCTACAATGAGCAGTTCTTC. Translation: CASSSPPGPQTYNEQFF.

The J gene is TRBJ1-2, the V gene TRBV7-2; 7 bases are shared with TRBD1. Germline V gene data show CDR1 as SGHTA and CDR2 as FQGNSA. This CDR3 is built from 16 residues. Trimming took 3 bases from V and 4 from J; bases not matched to a gene: 11. The CDR3 loop reads CASSFSGRGQGYGYTF. CDR3 DNA: TGTGCCAGCAGCTTTTCCGGGAGGGGGCAAGGCTATGGCTACACCTTC.

In nucleotides, the CDR3 is TGTGCCAGCAGTTCCCTTCAATCTTGGGACGGGGCAGAAAAACTGTTTTTT. Translated: CASSSLQSWDGAEKLFF. This chain joins TRBV27 and TRBJ1-4, with D possibly matching TRBD1 (5 bases). The CDR3 sequence is 17 residues long. CDR1 is MNHEY, CDR2 SMNVEV, per germline (reference sequence). The V end lost 4 bases, the J end lost 8 bases, and 23 bases lay between the germline ends. The complete variable domain, with remaining parts taken from reference TRBV27 and TRBJ1-4, reads EAQVTQNPRYLITVTGKKLTVTCSQNMNHEYMSWYRQDPGLGLRQIYYSMNVEVTDKGDVPEGYKVSRKEKRNFPLILESPSPNQTSLYFCASSSLQSWDGAEKLFFGSGTQLSVL.

This chain joins TRBV19 and TRBJ2-1, with a weak D call TRBD1 (5 bases). The CDR3 spans 13 residues. Trimming removed 7 bases from V and 6 bases from J, with 13 bases in between. The V gene's germline CDR1 is LNHDA and CDR2 SQIVND (reference sequence). The CDR3 DNA is TGTGCCAGTAATGACGCAGGGCGCAATGAGCAGTTCTTC. This encodes CASNDAGRNEQFF. Combining the CDR3 with reference TRBV19 and TRBJ2-1 gives the whole variable domain DGGITQSPKYLFRKEGQNVTLSCEQNLNHDAMYWYRQDPGQGLRLIYYSQIVNDFQKGDIAEGYSVSREKKESFPLTVTSAQKNPTAFYLCASNDAGRNEQFFGPGTRLTVL.

This clone was seen a few times. V and J are TRBV19 and TRBJ1-5, with D uncertain. Germline V gene sequence: CDR1 LNHDA, CDR2 SQIVND (reference sequence). The V end lost 7 bases, the J end lost 6 bases, and 22 bases lay between the germline ends. The CDR3 extends over 16 amino acids. CDR3 coding DNA: TGTGCCAGTACGCCAACAGCGGGGTTTATCGGTCAGCCCCAGCATTTT. Translation: CASTPTAGFIGQPQHF. The whole variable domain, remainder taken from reference TRBV19 and TRBJ1-5, is DGGITQSPKYLFRKEGQNVTLSCEQNLNHDAMYWYRQDPGQGLRLIYYSQIVNDFQKGDIAEGYSVSREKKESFPLTVTSAQKNPTAFYLCASTPTAGFIGQPQHFGDGTRLSIL.

The gene calls are TRBV6-2 or TRBV6-3 and TRBJ1-1; no clear D gene. The V gene lost 0 bases and the J gene lost 1 base, with 6 bases spanning the gap. This CDR3 is 14 amino acids long. From germline, CDR1 is MNHEY and CDR2 SVGEGT. The CDR3 spells CASSYSCPNTEAFF. The CDR3 nucleotides read TGTGCCAGCAGTTACTCGTGCCCGAACACTGAAGCTTTCTTT.

This clone was detected a few times. The gene calls are TRBV19 and TRBJ2-2; TRBD1 agrees at 10 bases. With 4 bases clipped from V and 4 bases from J, the junction kept 3 bases outside the gene matches. The V gene's germline CDR1 is LNHDA and CDR2 SQIVND (reference sequence). The CDR3 contains 15 residues. CDR3 sequence reads: CASSSRDRGTGELFF. CDR3 DNA sequence: TGTGCCAGTAGTAGCCGGGACAGGGGCACCGGGGAGCTGTTTTTT.

This chain connects TRBV30 to TRBJ2-5, with 10 bases matching TRBD2. The germline V gene encodes CDR1 GTSNPN and CDR2 SVGIG (reference sequence). The CDR3 is made up of 16 amino acids. V lost 0 bases, J lost 5 bases, and 9 bases stayed unmatched. The chain's CDR3 is CAWSVFLAGVPETQYF. The DNA for the CDR3 is TGTGCCTGGAGTGTATTTCTAGCGGGAGTCCCGGAGACCCAGTACTTC.

This clone was counted between two and nine times. The chain has TRBV11-2 and TRBJ1-1; 10 bases align to TRBD1. V shed 6 bases and J 0 bases; nucleotides not matched to a gene: 7. The CDR3 consists of 16 residues. Germline V gene sequence: CDR1 SGHAT, CDR2 FQNNGV. The CDR3 DNA reads TGTGCCAGCAGGGAGCGGGACAGGGGATTGAACACTGAAGCTTTCTTT. Translating gives CASRERDRGLNTEAFF. Based on the CDR3 plus reference TRBV11-2 and TRBJ1-1, the full variable domain is EAGVAQSPRYKIIEKRQSVAFWCNPISGHATLYWYQQILGQGPKLLIQFQNNGVVDDSQLPKDRFSAERLKGVDSTLKIQPAKLEDSAVYLCASRERDRGLNTEAFFGQGTRLTVV.

This chain joins TRBV4-2 and TRBJ2-7; no firm D call. This CDR3 comprises 13 residues. Trimming took off 4 bases at V and 9 bases at J, with 16 bases between the two ends. Germline CDR1 reads LGHNA; CDR2 reads YNFKEQ. The CDR3 reads CASSLDIGVRQYF. CDR3 nucleotides: TGTGCCAGCAGCCTAGACATTGGGGTAAGGCAGTACTTC.

V is TRBV28 and J is TRBJ1-4; D is possibly TRBD1 (6 bases). V was trimmed by 3 bases and J by 8 bases, leaving 13 bases between them. This CDR3 is built from 14 residues. Per the germline V gene, CDR1 is MDHEN and CDR2 is SYDVKM. CDR3 loop: CASSLGGGSEKLFF. The CDR3 bases are TGTGCCAGCAGTTTGGGAGGGGGGTCCGAAAAACTGTTTTTT. Drawing the rest from reference TRBV28 and TRBJ1-4, the complete variable domain is DVKVTQSSRYLVKRTGEKVFLECVQDMDHENMFWYRQDPGLGLRLIYFSYDVKMKEKGDIPEGYSVSREKKERFSLILESASTNQTSMYLCASSLGGGSEKLFFGSGTQLSVL.

This clone turned up a few times. The chain joins TRBV5-1 to TRBJ1-5; no firm D call. V lost 0 bases and J 7 bases, leaving 11 bases between the germline ends. CDR3 length equals 14 residues. CDR1 and CDR2 (germline): SGHRS, YFSETQ. The CDR3 nucleotides read TGCGCCAGCAGCTTGGGAGAAGGCGGACAGCCCCAGCATTTT. The encoded protein is CASSLGEGGQPQHF.

The chain couples TRBV4-1 to TRBJ2-7, with TRBD1 identical over 9 bases. The V gene's germline CDR1 is MGHRA and CDR2 YSYEKL. J was trimmed by 6 bases and V by 6 bases; bases with no gene match: 9. The CDR3 consists of 14 residues. Here the CDR3 reads CASSRPGQGGEQYF. CDR3 sequence (DNA): TGCGCCAGCAGTCGACCGGGACAGGGAGGCGAGCAGTACTTC.

This clone was seen a few times. This chain connects TRBV3-1 (or the pseudogene TRBV3-2) to TRBJ2-7, with D maybe TRBD2 (6 bases). Per the germline V gene, CDR1 is LGHDT and CDR2 is YNNKEL (reference sequence). The germline V and J ends were trimmed by 4 bases and 2 bases, with 12 bases remaining between them. The CDR3 length is 14 residues. The chain's CDR3 is CASSPRTIAYEQYF. CDR3 in DNA: TGTGCCAGCAGCCCTCGGACTATCGCCTACGAGCAGTACTTC.

The chain carries TRBV27 and TRBJ1-6; D is unclear. This CDR3 is built from 15 residues. The V and J ends lost 8 bases and 7 bases respectively, with 18 bases between them. Germline V lookup: CDR1 MNHEY, CDR2 SMNVEV (reference sequence). The CDR3 sequence is CASSILPGANSPLHF. The DNA of the CDR3 is TGTGCCAGCTCCATTCTACCGGGCGCGAATTCACCCCTCCACTTT.

The chain links TRBV6-5 to TRBJ2-1, with 9 bases aligning to TRBD2. This CDR3 spans 14 amino acids. The V and J ends lost 6 bases and 13 bases, in that order; junction bases with no gene match: 13. Germline CDR1 and CDR2: MNHEY and SVGAGI. The CDR3 nucleotides read TGTGCCAGCAGCGTCCATATATCTAGCGGGATCCAGTTCTTC. It codes for CASSVHISSGIQFF.

This clone has a handful of counts. This sequence joins TRBV11-3 and TRBJ2-7, with a tentative D call TRBD2 (5 bases). Trimming left V 5 bases short and J 5 bases short, with 10 bases between. CDR3 length: 12 residues. The V gene's germline CDR1 is SGHNT and CDR2 YENEEA. The CDR3 bases are TGTGCCAGCAGCCTCATCGGGGACGAGCAGTACTTC. This translates into CASSLIGDEQYF.

This clone was seen a handful of times. V gene TRBV3-1 (or the pseudogene TRBV3-2) combines with J gene TRBJ2-1; the D is unclear. The V gene lost 0 bases and the J gene lost 4 bases, with 7 bases spanning the gap. The CDR3 covers 14 residues. Germline V gene data show CDR1 as LGHDT and CDR2 as YNNKEL (reference sequence). CDR3 DNA: TGTGCCAGCAGCCAAGATTGGGGATACAATGAGCAGTTCTTC. Protein product: CASSQDWGYNEQFF.

The gene calls are TRBV7-3 and TRBJ2-1; D is possibly TRBD2 (6 bases). CDR3 size: 12 residues. Looked up from germline, CDR1 is SGHTA and CDR2 is FQGTGA. The germline V and J ends were trimmed by 4 bases and 12 bases, with 13 bases remaining between them. In DNA form, the CDR3 reads TGTGCCAGCAGCTCCTTCGGGGGTGTGCAGTTCTTC. Protein: CASSSFGGVQFF.

The J gene is TRBJ2-1, the V gene TRBV24-1, with 9 bases fitting TRBD2. The germline gives CDR1 KGHDR, CDR2 SFDVKD. The CDR3 runs 16 residues. With V trimmed by 3 bases and J by 8 bases, 10 bases remained unmatched. CDR3 bases: TGTGCCACCAGTGATGGGGGCGGGAGGGCCTGGGATGAGCAGTTCTTC. Its protein product is CATSDGGGRAWDEQFF.

The chain has TRBV2 and TRBJ2-5; D call uncertain. CDR3 length: 12 residues. V dropped 7 bases and J dropped 0 bases, with 6 bases sitting between them. Per germline, CDR1 SNHLY and CDR2 FYNNEI. The CDR3 here is CASNDNQETQYF. For the CDR3, the DNA is TGTGCCAGCAATGACAACCAAGAGACCCAGTACTTC.

The gene calls are TRBV15 and TRBJ2-7; D is possibly TRBD2 (6 bases). Germline values: CDR1 LNHNV, CDR2 YYDKDF (reference sequence). V lost 4 bases and J lost 6, with 19 bases in between. The CDR3 is 15 residues long. CDR3 sequence reads: CATSKNVAEGSEQYF. CDR3 sequence (DNA): TGTGCCACCAGCAAAAACGTAGCGGAGGGGAGCGAGCAGTACTTC.

The J gene is TRBJ2-7, the V gene TRBV3-1 (or the pseudogene TRBV3-2); unclear D gene. Looked up from germline, CDR1 is LGHDT and CDR2 is YNNKEL (reference sequence). Trimming cost V 4 bases and J 0 bases, with 13 bases left between them. This CDR3 region has 15 residues. Written as DNA, the CDR3 is TGTGCCAGCAGCCCCTCTCTTGAAGCCTCCTACGAGCAGTACTTC. Protein sequence: CASSPSLEASYEQYF.